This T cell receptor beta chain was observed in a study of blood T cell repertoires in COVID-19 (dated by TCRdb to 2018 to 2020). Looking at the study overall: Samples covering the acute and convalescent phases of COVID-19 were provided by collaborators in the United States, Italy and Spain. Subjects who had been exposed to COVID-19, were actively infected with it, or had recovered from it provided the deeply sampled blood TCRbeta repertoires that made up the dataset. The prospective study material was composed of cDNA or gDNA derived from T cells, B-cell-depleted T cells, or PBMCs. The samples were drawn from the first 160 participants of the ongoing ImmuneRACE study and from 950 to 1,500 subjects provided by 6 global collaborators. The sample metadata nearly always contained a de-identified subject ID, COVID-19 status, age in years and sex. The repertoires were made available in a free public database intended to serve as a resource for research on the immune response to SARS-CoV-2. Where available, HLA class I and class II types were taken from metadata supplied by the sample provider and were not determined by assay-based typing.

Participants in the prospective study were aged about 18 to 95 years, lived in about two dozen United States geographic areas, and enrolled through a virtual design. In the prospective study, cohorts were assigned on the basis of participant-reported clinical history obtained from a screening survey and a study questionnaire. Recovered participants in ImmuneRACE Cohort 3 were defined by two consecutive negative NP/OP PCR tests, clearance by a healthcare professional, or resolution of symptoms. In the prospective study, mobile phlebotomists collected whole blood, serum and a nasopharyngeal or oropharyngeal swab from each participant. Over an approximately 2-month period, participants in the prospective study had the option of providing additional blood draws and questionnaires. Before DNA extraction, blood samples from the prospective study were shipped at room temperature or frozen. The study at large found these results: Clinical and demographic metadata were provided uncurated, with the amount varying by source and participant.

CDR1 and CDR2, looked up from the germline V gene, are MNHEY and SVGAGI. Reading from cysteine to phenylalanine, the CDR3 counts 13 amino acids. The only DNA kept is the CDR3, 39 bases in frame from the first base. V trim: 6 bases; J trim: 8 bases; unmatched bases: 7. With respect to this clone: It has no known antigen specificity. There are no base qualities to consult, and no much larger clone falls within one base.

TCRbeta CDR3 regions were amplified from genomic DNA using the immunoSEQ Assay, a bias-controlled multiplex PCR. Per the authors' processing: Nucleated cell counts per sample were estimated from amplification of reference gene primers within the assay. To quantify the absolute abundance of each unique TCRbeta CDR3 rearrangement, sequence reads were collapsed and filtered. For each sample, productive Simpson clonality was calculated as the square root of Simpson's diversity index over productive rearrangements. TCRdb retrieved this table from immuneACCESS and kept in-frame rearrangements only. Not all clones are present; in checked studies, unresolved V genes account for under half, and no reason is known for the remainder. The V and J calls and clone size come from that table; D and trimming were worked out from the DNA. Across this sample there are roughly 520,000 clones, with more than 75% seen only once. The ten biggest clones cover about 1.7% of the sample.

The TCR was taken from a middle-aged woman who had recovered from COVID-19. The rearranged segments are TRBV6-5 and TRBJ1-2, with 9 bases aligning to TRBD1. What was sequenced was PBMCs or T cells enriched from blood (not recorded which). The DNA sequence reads TGTGCCAGCAGAGACAGGGGGGTACGAGGCTACACCTTC. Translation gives CASRDRGVRGYTF.